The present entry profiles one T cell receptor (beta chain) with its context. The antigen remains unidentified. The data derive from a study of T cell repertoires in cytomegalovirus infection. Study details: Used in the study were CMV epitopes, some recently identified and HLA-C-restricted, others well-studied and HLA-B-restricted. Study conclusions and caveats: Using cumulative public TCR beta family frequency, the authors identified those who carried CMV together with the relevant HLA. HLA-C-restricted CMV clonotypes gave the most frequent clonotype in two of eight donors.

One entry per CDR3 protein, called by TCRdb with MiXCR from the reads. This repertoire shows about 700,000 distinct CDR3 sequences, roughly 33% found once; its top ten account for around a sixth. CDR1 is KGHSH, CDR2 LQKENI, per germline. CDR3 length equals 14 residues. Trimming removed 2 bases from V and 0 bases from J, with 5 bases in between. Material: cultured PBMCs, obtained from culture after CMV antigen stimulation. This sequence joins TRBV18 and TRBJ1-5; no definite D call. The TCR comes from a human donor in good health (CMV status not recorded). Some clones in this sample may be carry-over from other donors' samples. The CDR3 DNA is TGTGCCAGCTCACCAGGGAATAGCAATCAGCCCCAGCATTTT. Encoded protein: CASSPGNSNQPQHF.